Here is one T cell receptor beta chain with its context. Its specificity is not known. The data were taken from a study of OX40 agonist ivuxolimab in advanced cancers. The overall study: Partial responses were seen in three patients, one with hepatocellular carcinoma and two with cutaneous melanoma. Whole-study results and caveats: Expanded clones tended on average to be more numerous among CD8+ T cells than CD4+.

This CDR3 is built from 15 residues. V was trimmed by 7 bases and J by 7 bases, leaving 19 bases between them. The germline V gene encodes CDR1 MDHEN and CDR2 SYDVKM. Generated by immunoSEQ multiplex PCR, the TCRdb table keeps only in-frame clones and is missing some. The sample has some 120,000 clones, less than 95% seen once. The V and J genes are TRBV28 and TRBJ2-2; D call uncertain. The source of this sequence is an adult with an advanced solid tumor such as melanoma, head and neck, liver or kidney cancer. Sequenced material: CD4+ or CD8+ T cells sorted from blood, taken in a trial of the OX40 agonist ivuxolimab. CDR3 nucleotides: TGTGCCAGCAAACTACGTCCCGGGCCGGGCGGGGAGCTGTTTTTT. Protein sequence: CASKLRPGPGGELFF.